The T cell receptor beta chain described here comes from a study of PD-1 blockade in classical Hodgkin lymphoma. Study-level points and caveats: Newly diagnosed patients were reported to start with lower TCR diversity than healthy donors.

This clone was seen once. Its antigen is not identified. Every patient experienced relapse after autologous stem cell transplantation, and brentuximab vedotin exposure varied. V lost 4 bases and J lost 3, with 20 bases in between. CDR1 is SGHRS and CDR2 is YFSETQ in the germline V gene. The CDR3 totals 16 residues. The repertoire was sequenced with immunoSEQ multiplex PCR; TCRdb's copy has only in-frame clones and lacks some. The sample contains approximately 61,000 clones, roughly nine tenths of which appear only once. The V gene is TRBV5-1, the J gene TRBJ2-7, with D possibly being TRBD1 (6 bases). The receptor's source is a human donor with classical Hodgkin lymphoma. The specimen was peripheral blood mononuclear cells (PBMCs), collected at baseline. The CDR3 spells CASSQNSDSGYYEQYF. The CDR3 region has the DNA TGCGCCAGCAGCCAGAACTCGGACAGCGGATACTACGAGCAGTACTTC.